This is a list of T cell receptor beta chains from one sample in a study of control samples from healthy donors and cancer patients. Repertoires were generated with immunoSEQ multiplex PCR, while TCRdb's copy carries only in-frame clones and drops some. The sample lists roughly 120,000 clones, approximately 94% occurring once. Sequencing used blood. These receptors were collected from a man younger than 40 in good health. Each CDR3 is given with its conserved first and last residue. Each record gives: CDR3 protein, CDR3 DNA, D gene, CDR3 length, clone size, J gene, V gene. D genes are given only for firm matches. The size field is filled for only some rows; it gives once, few, many or a size class.

CDR3: CASSPRTGEEVTGELFF
DNA: TGTGCCAGCAGCCCGCGGACAGGGGAGGAGGTCACCGGGGAGCTGTTTTTT
D: TRBD1
length: 17
size: -
J: TRBJ2-2
V: TRBV9

CDR3: CASSLPGTYEQYF
DNA: TGTGCCAGCAGCTTACCAGGGACCTACGAGCAGTACTTC
D: -
length: 13
size: -
J: TRBJ2-7
V: TRBV7-9

CDR3: CASSQDRGTGSPTDTQYF
DNA: TGCGCCAGCAGCCAAGATAGGGGGACAGGGTCTCCCACAGATACGCAGTATTTT
D: TRBD1
length: 18
size: -
J: TRBJ2-3
V: TRBV4-3

CDR3: CASSKVTGARNSPLHF
DNA: TGTGCCAGCAGCAAAGTGACGGGGGCTAGGAATTCACCCCTCCACTTT
D: -
length: 16
size: -
J: TRBJ1-6
V: TRBV21-1

CDR3: CASSLEHLYEQYF
DNA: TGTGCCAGCAGCCTAGAACATCTCTACGAGCAGTACTTC
D: -
length: 13
size: -
J: TRBJ2-7
V: TRBV6-2/TRBV6-3

CDR3: CASSPARLAGETQYF
DNA: TGTGCCAGCAGCCCAGCGAGGCTAGCGGGGGAGACCCAGTACTTC
D: TRBD2
length: 15
size: -
J: TRBJ2-5
V: TRBV7-2

CDR3: CASSSQTNTGELFF
DNA: TGTGCCAGCAGCTCCCAGACGAACACCGGGGAGCTGTTTTTT
D: -
length: 14
size: -
J: TRBJ2-2
V: TRBV7-9

CDR3: CASSQGQGYGYTF
DNA: TGTGCCAGCAGCCAAGGACAGGGCTATGGCTACACCTTC
D: TRBD1
length: 13
size: -
J: TRBJ1-2
V: TRBV14

CDR3: CASSPGASGAQYF
DNA: TGTGCCAGCAGTCCCGGGGCTAGCGGAGCGCAGTACTTC
D: TRBD2
length: 13
size: -
J: TRBJ2-7
V: TRBV27

CDR3: CASRHSPAGADHYGYTF
DNA: TGCGCCAGCAGACATTCTCCTGCGGGGGCAGATCACTATGGCTACACCTTC
D: -
length: 17
size: -
J: TRBJ1-2
V: TRBV23-1

CDR3: CASSGGDNEQFF
DNA: TGTGCCAGCTCCGGCGGGGACAATGAGCAGTTCTTC
D: -
length: 12
size: once
J: TRBJ2-1
V: TRBV7-3

CDR3: CASSLGIWGANVLTF
DNA: TGTGCCAGCAGCTTGGGCATTTGGGGGGCCAACGTCCTGACTTTC
D: -
length: 15
size: -
J: TRBJ2-6
V: TRBV5-6

CDR3: CASSQTGPINEKLFF
DNA: TGCGCCAGCAGCCAGACTGGACCGATTAATGAAAAACTGTTTTTT
D: -
length: 15
size: -
J: TRBJ1-4
V: TRBV4-1

CDR3: CASIPTWRGLNLSYEQYF
DNA: TGTGCCAGCATACCCACTTGGAGGGGCTTGAACCTCTCCTACGAGCAGTACTTC
D: -
length: 18
size: -
J: TRBJ2-7
V: TRBV2

CDR3: CASSQEGHEQFF
DNA: TGTGCCAGCAGCCAAGAGGGTCATGAGCAGTTCTTC
D: -
length: 12
size: -
J: TRBJ2-1
V: TRBV4-2

CDR3: CASSMSTDTQYF
DNA: TGTGCCAGCAGCATGTCCACAGATACGCAGTATTTT
D: -
length: 12
size: -
J: TRBJ2-3
V: TRBV7-2

CDR3: CASSLEFSGNTIYF
DNA: TGTGCCAGCAGCTTGGAGTTCTCTGGAAACACCATATATTTT
D: -
length: 14
size: -
J: TRBJ1-3
V: TRBV7-2

CDR3: CASSFRGTHNYEQYF
DNA: TGTGCCAGCAGTTTCAGGGGGACACATAACTACGAGCAGTACTTC
D: TRBD1
length: 15
size: -
J: TRBJ2-7
V: TRBV28

CDR3: CSASAGRGAVTDTQYF
DNA: TGCAGTGCTAGTGCGGGACGGGGGGCCGTCACAGATACGCAGTATTTT
D: -
length: 16
size: few
J: TRBJ2-3
V: TRBV20-1

CDR3: CASSLLAIATGELFF
DNA: TGTGCCAGCAGCTTACTCGCGATAGCGACCGGGGAGCTGTTTTTT
D: -
length: 15
size: -
J: TRBJ2-2
V: TRBV11-2

CDR3: CAFRTGELGNGYTF
DNA: TGTGCCTTCCGGACCGGGGAACTCGGGAATGGCTACACCTTC
D: -
length: 14
size: -
J: TRBJ1-2
V: TRBV10-3

CDR3: CASSLGTTSTDTQYF
DNA: TGTGCCAGCAGCTTAGGCACCACTAGCACAGATACGCAGTATTTT
D: -
length: 15
size: -
J: TRBJ2-3
V: TRBV7-2

CDR3: CASSISPPGAYEQYF
DNA: TGTGCCAGTAGTATATCCCCGCCAGGGGCCTACGAGCAGTACTTC
D: -
length: 15
size: -
J: TRBJ2-7
V: TRBV19

CDR3: CASTLWGGTEAFF
DNA: TGTGCCAGCACCTTGTGGGGAGGCACTGAAGCTTTCTTT
D: -
length: 13
size: -
J: TRBJ1-1
V: TRBV5-4

CDR3: CASSPSTGYHEQYF
DNA: TGTGCCAGCAGCCCAAGTACGGGGTACCACGAGCAGTACTTC
D: -
length: 14
size: -
J: TRBJ2-7
V: TRBV7-2

CDR3: CATSDSYEQYF
DNA: TGTGCCACCAGTGACAGCTACGAGCAGTACTTC
D: -
length: 11
size: -
J: TRBJ2-7
V: TRBV24-1

CDR3: CASSPPRAGPRYNEQFF
DNA: TGTGCCAGCAGTCCCCCTCGAGCGGGCCCACGTTACAATGAGCAGTTCTTC
D: -
length: 17
size: -
J: TRBJ2-1
V: TRBV6-2/TRBV6-3

CDR3: CASSVLAGRADTQYF
DNA: TGTGCCAGCAGCGTGTTAGCGGGGCGCGCAGATACGCAGTATTTT
D: TRBD2
length: 15
size: -
J: TRBJ2-3
V: TRBV9

CDR3: CASSFSVARDTQYF
DNA: TGTGCCAGCAGTTTTTCAGTGGCCCGGGATACGCAGTATTTT
D: -
length: 14
size: -
J: TRBJ2-3
V: TRBV28

CDR3: CASSLSAGRAGNEQFF
DNA: TGTGCCAGCAGTTTATCGGCAGGCAGGGCTGGGAATGAGCAGTTCTTC
D: -
length: 16
size: -
J: TRBJ2-1
V: TRBV28

CDR3: CAISDNNQPQHF
DNA: TGTGCCATCAGTGATAACAATCAGCCCCAGCATTTT
D: -
length: 12
size: -
J: TRBJ1-5
V: TRBV10-3

CDR3: CASSFLRDNTEAFF
DNA: TGTGCCAGCAGCTTCTTGAGGGATAACACTGAAGCTTTCTTT
D: -
length: 14
size: -
J: TRBJ1-1
V: TRBV5-8

CDR3: CASSGILGTGELFF
DNA: TGTGCCAGTAGTGGGATTTTGGGGACCGGGGAGCTGTTTTTT
D: -
length: 14
size: -
J: TRBJ2-2
V: TRBV19

CDR3: CASSLGLAPTDTQYF
DNA: TGTGCCAGCAGCCTGGGACTAGCACCCACAGATACGCAGTATTTT
D: TRBD2
length: 15
size: -
J: TRBJ2-3
V: TRBV7-9

CDR3: CASTPSRFSSTDTQYF
DNA: TGTGCCAGTACTCCCTCGAGGTTTTCTAGCACAGATACGCAGTATTTT
D: -
length: 16
size: -
J: TRBJ2-3
V: TRBV19

CDR3: CASRGGGGTEAFF
DNA: TGTGCCAGCAGAGGCGGGGGAGGCACTGAAGCTTTCTTT
D: -
length: 13
size: -
J: TRBJ1-1
V: TRBV2

CDR3: CASSTWDSQETQYF
DNA: TGTGCCAGCAGCACCTGGGACAGCCAAGAGACCCAGTACTTC
D: TRBD1
length: 14
size: -
J: TRBJ2-5
V: TRBV11-2

CDR3: CASSPKWGKQQPQHF
DNA: TGTGCCAGCAGCCCCAAGTGGGGGAAGCAACAGCCCCAGCATTTT
D: -
length: 15
size: few
J: TRBJ1-5
V: TRBV27

CDR3: CSILLAYEQYF
DNA: TGCAGCATACTACTAGCCTACGAGCAGTACTTC
D: -
length: 11
size: -
J: TRBJ2-7
V: TRBV29-1

CDR3: CASSVGGFNEKLFF
DNA: TGTGCCAGCAGCGTCGGCGGCTTTAATGAAAAACTGTTTTTT
D: -
length: 14
size: -
J: TRBJ1-4
V: TRBV9

CDR3: CASSLSWLSSYNSPLHF
DNA: TGTGCCAGCAGTTTATCGTGGCTGAGCTCCTATAATTCACCCCTCCACTTT
D: -
length: 17
size: -
J: TRBJ1-6
V: TRBV27